What follows are 29 T cell receptor beta chains derived from one specimen sequenced in a study of metastatic and nonmetastatic thyroid tumors. Using MiXCR, TCRdb re-called clones from the PCR reads. The data hold about 47,000 clones, with around 23% observed a single time. Treatment of any kind had been given to no patient before thyroid surgery. Sequenced input: blood. These receptor sequences come from a male donor with papillary thyroid cancer or a benign thyroid nodule (not recorded which). Some clones in this sample may be carry-over from other donors' samples.

V gene TRBV27 combines with J gene TRBJ1-2, with 9 nucleotides matching TRBD1. CDR1 MNHEY and CDR2 SMNVEV come from the germline V gene (reference sequence). CDR3 length equals 17 residues. The J segment lost 0 bases and the V segment lost 5 bases, leaving 10 bases of the junction unmatched. Here the CDR3 reads CASSPHGQGRANYGYTF. As DNA, the CDR3 is TGTGCCAGCAGTCCCCACGGACAGGGGCGAGCTAACTATGGCTACACCTTC.

This clone was seen at least ten times. The rearrangement links TRBV18 to TRBJ1-2; 9 positions match TRBD1. The CDR3 extends over 16 amino acids. V dropped 6 bases and J dropped 6; count of bases not matched to a gene: 14. Germline V gives CDR1 KGHSH, CDR2 LQKENI. CDR3 loop: CASSSRTGGPSDGYTF. CDR3 coding DNA: TGTGCCAGCTCGTCCCGAACAGGGGGCCCGTCTGATGGCTACACCTTC.

The table lists this clone with a few counts. A much larger clone lies a single base off, so this may be a read error. Other DNA sequences in the same sample also yield this CDR3. The chain joins TRBV5-1 to TRBJ1-4; a weak D match, TRBD1 (5 bases). Per the germline V gene, CDR1 is SGHRS and CDR2 is YFSETQ. The length of the CDR3 is 16 residues. CDR3: CASSDPTATTNEKLFF. The CDR3 nucleotides are TGCGCCAGCAGCGACCCGACAGCTACAACTAATGAAAAACTATTTTTT.

This clone was seen many times. The gene calls are TRBV20-1 and TRBJ2-3; TRBD2 matches 9 bases. The CDR3 has 14 residues. CDR1 is DFQATT and CDR2 is SNEGSKA in the germline V gene (reference sequence). J was trimmed by 6 bases and V by 6 bases; bases with no gene match: 10. The CDR3 DNA reads TGCAGTGCCTATAGCGGGAGTTCATTGGATACGCAGTATTTT. Its translation is CSAYSGSSLDTQYF.

This clone has ten or more counts. The chain employs TRBV20-1 and TRBJ2-3; 8 positions agree with TRBD2. The CDR3 sequence is 16 residues long. V shed 1 base and J 0 bases; nucleotides not matched to a gene: 6. The germline V gene has CDR1 DFQATT and CDR2 SNEGSKA (reference sequence). CDR3 region: CSARVGSGTSTDTQYF. The CDR3 DNA follows: TGCAGTGCTAGAGTAGGTAGCGGGACTAGCACAGATACGCAGTATTTT.

This clone showed up many times. V gene TRBV6-1 combines with J gene TRBJ2-1; maybe TRBD1 (7 bases). V was shortened by 4 bases and J by 2 bases, with 12 bases between the two germline ends. Germline-derived CDR1 and CDR2 are MNHNS and SASEGT. The CDR3 length is 15 residues. CDR3 bases: TGTGCCAGCAGTGTGGCCAGGGGGGCCTACAATGAGCAGTTCTTC. Its translation: CASSVARGAYNEQFF.

This clone occurred many times. Distinct nucleotide sequences in the sample also encode this CDR3. The gene calls are TRBV15 and TRBJ2-1, with TRBD2 as a possible D gene (6 bases). V dropped 3 bases and J dropped 5 bases, with 17 bases sitting between them. This CDR3 contains 16 residues. The germline V gene has CDR1 LNHNV and CDR2 YYDKDF (reference sequence). The CDR3 DNA reads TGTGCCACCAGCAGGCCACTCCGGGAGCTCAACAATGAGCAGTTCTTC. Translating it yields CATSRPLRELNNEQFF.

The rearrangement joins TRBV30 to TRBJ2-7; 10 nucleotides align to TRBD2. CDR1 GTSNPN and CDR2 SVGIG come from the germline V gene (reference sequence). Trimming at V came to 3 bases and at J to 2 bases, leaving 7 bases not matched to a gene. This CDR3 spans 15 amino acids. CDR3 sequence reads: CAWRSGSGGAYEQYF. The CDR3, as DNA: TGTGCCTGGAGGTCGGGCAGCGGGGGGGCCTACGAGCAGTACTTC.

This clone was found many times. The sample holds other DNA sequences that translate to the same CDR3. The gene calls are TRBV3-1 and TRBJ2-1, with D perhaps given as TRBD1 or TRBD2 (6 bases each). V lost 6 bases and J 9 bases, leaving 15 bases between the germline ends. The CDR3 has 13 amino acids. From germline, CDR1 is LGHDT and CDR2 YNNKEL (reference sequence). The CDR3 region is CASRSVPGAEQFF. CDR3 coding DNA: TGTGCCAGCAGGTCGGTCCCGGGGGCTGAGCAGTTCTTC.

This clone qualifies as medium-sized. This rearrangement joins TRBV15 to TRBJ2-5, with D hard to call. V lost 0 bases, J lost 5 bases, and 10 bases lay in between. This CDR3 contains 14 residues. Looked up from germline, CDR1 is LNHNV and CDR2 is YYDKDF (reference sequence). The CDR3 DNA follows: TGTGCCACCAGCAGAGATGGGCGTTGGGAGACCCAGTACTTC. It codes for CATSRDGRWETQYF.

The chain has TRBV6-1 and TRBJ2-2; possible D gene TRBD2, 6 bases. Germline assignment: CDR1 MNHNS and CDR2 SASEGT. Deletions cut 7 bases from V and 3 bases from J, with 15 bases between. The CDR3 has 15 amino acids. CDR3 loop: CASKRGTSYTGELFF. The CDR3 nucleotides are TGTGCCAGCAAACGCGGGACCTCCTACACCGGGGAGCTGTTTTTT.

The table lists this clone with many counts. This sample also contains other DNA sequences that code for the same CDR3. The chain recombines TRBV7-3 with TRBJ2-1; TRBD2 might be the D (5 bases). This CDR3 comprises 15 residues. In germline, CDR1 is SGHTA, CDR2 FQGTGA. V lost 1 base, J lost 5 bases, and 12 bases lay in between. CDR3 in amino acids: CASSLIGGQDNEQFF. The CDR3 DNA sequence: TGTGCCAGCAGCTTAATCGGAGGTCAAGACAATGAGCAGTTCTTC.

The genes are TRBV7-9 and TRBJ2-2, with unresolved D. CDR1 SEHNR and CDR2 FQNEAQ come from the germline V gene (reference sequence). CDR3 size: 15 residues. Deletions cut 5 bases from V and 2 bases from J, with 12 bases between. CDR3 nucleotide sequence: TGTGCCAGCAGCCCAATAGCCATAAACACCGGGGAGCTGTTTTTT. Protein sequence: CASSPIAINTGELFF.

This clone was seen ten or more times. The chain combines TRBV4-1 with TRBJ2-3; TRBD1 is a possible D gene (6 bases). This CDR3 comprises 13 residues. The ends were cut back, 0 bases at V and 6 bases at J, with 7 bases in the middle. The V gene's germline CDR1 is MGHRA and CDR2 YSYEKL. The CDR3 protein is CASSQDRGDTQYF. CDR3 nucleotide sequence: TGCGCCAGCAGCCAAGATAGGGGGGATACGCAGTATTTT.

This clone occurred a few times. The J gene is TRBJ2-7, the V gene TRBV12-3 or TRBV12-4; 11 nucleotides line up with TRBD1. The CDR3 runs 18 residues. J was trimmed by 0 bases and V by 3 bases; bases with no gene match: 10. Here the CDR3 reads CASSFAGTGGPGSYEQYF. The CDR3 DNA sequence: TGTGCCAGCAGTTTCGCCGGGACAGGGGGACCTGGCTCCTACGAGCAGTACTTC.

This clone has at least ten counts. The chain has TRBV29-1 and TRBJ2-5, with 10 bases that match TRBD2. The CDR3 contains 13 residues. Germline assignment: CDR1 SQVTM and CDR2 ANQGSEA. Trimming took 7 bases from V and 4 from J; bases not matched to a gene: 6. The CDR3 is CSGAGGWGETQYF. CDR3 DNA: TGCAGCGGAGCGGGAGGGTGGGGAGAGACCCAGTACTTC.

The chain is built from TRBV19 and TRBJ2-5, with a tentative D call TRBD2 (6 bases). Germline lookup yields CDR1 LNHDA and CDR2 SQIVND (reference sequence). CDR3 length equals 17 residues. V shed 0 bases and J shed 1 base, with 15 bases lying between them. CDR3 in amino acids: CASSIDTQGGGQETQYF. CDR3 bases: TGTGCCAGTAGTATAGATACTCAGGGAGGAGGCCAAGAGACCCAGTACTTC.

This clone has just one count. The chain recombines TRBV13 with TRBJ1-6; D unclear. The CDR3 has 15 amino acids. Trimming took 0 bases from V and 4 from J, leaving 7 bases between them. In germline, CDR1 is PRHDT, CDR2 FYEKMQ (reference sequence). CDR3 region: CASSLGQSYNSPLHF. CDR3 DNA sequence: TGTGCCAGCAGCTTAGGACAGTCTTATAATTCACCCCTCCACTTT. The variable domain in full, with the rest retrieved from reference TRBV13 and TRBJ1-6, is AAGVIQSPRHLIKEKRETATLKCYPIPRHDTVYWYQQGPGQDPQFLISFYEKMQSDKGSIPDRFSAQQFSDYHSELNMSSLELGDSALYFCASSLGQSYNSPLHFGNGTRLTVT.

This clone was seen ten or more times. J is TRBJ1-2 and V is TRBV16; TRBD1 matches at 7 bases. This CDR3 contains 15 residues. After removal of 2 bases from V and 8 bases from J, the junction contained 11 bases not matched to a gene. In germline, CDR1 is KGHSY, CDR2 FQNENV. CDR3 sequence reads: CASSQMRGQGRGYTF. CDR3 sequence (DNA): TGTGCCAGCAGCCAAATGAGGGGGCAGGGGCGAGGCTACACCTTC.

The table lists this clone with many counts. This chain uses TRBV7-9 with TRBJ1-4; a possible D gene is TRBD1 (5 bases). V shed 1 base and J shed 6 bases, with 12 bases lying between them. Germline loops: CDR1 SEHNR, CDR2 FQNEAQ (reference sequence). This CDR3 has 15 amino acids. The CDR3 DNA sequence: TGTGCCAGCAGCTTAGAATCGGCAGGGTATGAAAAACTGTTTTTT. Protein: CASSLESAGYEKLFF.

This clone was found a few times. The gene calls are TRBV15 and TRBJ2-7; D perhaps matches TRBD2 (5 bases). The CDR3 covers 13 residues. V gave up 3 bases and J gave up 6 bases, with 12 bases separating them. Germline V gene lookup returns CDR1 LNHNV and CDR2 YYDKDF (reference sequence). The CDR3 is CATSSITRGEQYF. CDR3 in DNA: TGTGCCACCAGCAGCATAACTAGAGGCGAGCAGTACTTC.

DNA of the CDR3: TGTGCCAGCAGTGAGGACAGGGAACTAGTCATGGACACTGAAGCTTTCTTT. This encodes CASSEDRELVMDTEAFF. The gene calls are TRBV6-1 and TRBJ1-1, with 8 bases aligning to TRBD1. CDR1 is MNHNS, CDR2 SASEGT, per germline. This CDR3 has 17 amino acids. The V segment lost 3 bases and the J segment 3 bases; nucleotides outside the gene matches: 12.

This clone appeared many times. The rearrangement uses TRBV25-1 and TRBJ2-1; a weak D match, TRBD2 (5 bases). The CDR3 contains 18 residues. The V and J ends lost 4 bases and 4 bases respectively, with 23 bases between them. Germline V gene lookup returns CDR1 MGHDK and CDR2 SYGVNS. Here the CDR3 reads CASSVKIRPGGPYNEQFF. In nucleotides, the CDR3 is TGTGCCAGCAGTGTCAAAATCCGGCCAGGCGGGCCATACAATGAGCAGTTCTTC. Together with reference TRBV25-1 and TRBJ2-1, the CDR3 gives the full variable domain: EADIYQTPRYLVIGTGKKITLECSQTMGHDKMYWYQQDPGMELHLIHYSYGVNSTEKGDLSSESTVSRIRTEHFPLTLESARPSHTSQYLCASSVKIRPGGPYNEQFFGPGTRLTVL.

This clone was observed a handful of times. The V gene is TRBV10-2, the J gene TRBJ2-7; D ambiguous. V lost 3 bases and J lost 5, with 11 bases in between. CDR1 and CDR2 (germline): WSHSY, SAAADI. CDR3 length: 13 amino acids. In DNA form, the CDR3 reads TGCGCCAGCAGTGATTATCCGGCGGACGAGCAGTACTTC. It specifies CASSDYPADEQYF.

This clone was found once. The V call is TRBV13, the J call TRBJ2-3; D is perhaps TRBD2 (7 bases). The CDR3 is 15 residues long. Germline V CDR1 and CDR2: PRHDT, FYEKMQ (reference sequence). V shed 4 bases and J shed 6 bases, with 17 bases lying between them. CDR3 coding DNA: TGTGCCAGCAGCTCCCTTCGGGGGCGGGGGGATACGCAGTATTTT. This sequence encodes CASSSLRGRGDTQYF.

Points on this clone: A much more abundant neighbour one base away suggests this may be a read error. Other nucleotide sequences from this sample produce the same CDR3. The chain couples TRBV5-4 to TRBJ2-3; D not certain. Germline loops: CDR1 SGHNT, CDR2 YYREEE (reference sequence). CDR3 length equals 16 residues. CDR3 sequence reads: CASSLSPIDSTDTQYF. DNA for the CDR3: TGTGCCAGCAGCTTGAGTCCGATTGATAGCACAGATACACAGTATTTT.

The sample holds a few counts of this clone. The rearrangement links TRBV6-1 to TRBJ1-5, with D tentatively TRBD1 (6 bases). The germline CDR1 and CDR2 sequences are MNHNS and SASEGT. This CDR3 comprises 14 residues. The V gene lost 2 bases and the J gene lost 8 bases, with 13 bases spanning the gap. This CDR3 is CASSEMGGGKPQHF. CDR3 DNA sequence: TGTGCCAGCAGTGAAATGGGGGGCGGTAAGCCCCAGCATTTT.

A few counts support this clone. The chain uses TRBV6-1 and TRBJ2-7; the D is unclear. Trimming cost V 5 bases and J 2 bases, with 7 bases left between them. CDR1 is MNHNS and CDR2 is SASEGT in the germline V gene. The CDR3 loop spans 12 amino acids. CDR3 bases: TGTGCCAGCAGTCGGGTTCCCTACGAGCAGTACTTC. Its protein is CASSRVPYEQYF.

This clone was picked up a small number of times. This chain links TRBV6-2 or TRBV6-3 with TRBJ2-1, with D tentatively TRBD2 (6 bases). This CDR3 contains 13 residues. Trimming stripped 7 bases from V and 10 bases from J, with 17 bases between. Germline CDR1 is MNHEY and CDR2 is SVGEGT. The CDR3 bases are TGTGCCAGCATGGGTCGGGAGTACCGAGAGCAGTTCTTC. Its protein is CASMGREYREQFF.